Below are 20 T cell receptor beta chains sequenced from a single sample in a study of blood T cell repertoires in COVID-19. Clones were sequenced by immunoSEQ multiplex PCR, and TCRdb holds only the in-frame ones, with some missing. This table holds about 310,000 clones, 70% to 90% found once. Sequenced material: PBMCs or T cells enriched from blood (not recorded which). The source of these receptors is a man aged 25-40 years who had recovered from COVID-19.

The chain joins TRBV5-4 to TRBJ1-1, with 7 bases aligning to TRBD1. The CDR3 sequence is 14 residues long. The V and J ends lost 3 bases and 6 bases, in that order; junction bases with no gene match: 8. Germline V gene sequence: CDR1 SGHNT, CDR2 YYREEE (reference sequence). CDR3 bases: TGTGCCAGCAGCTGGTGGACAGGTCGATCTGAAGCTTTCTTT. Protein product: CASSWWTGRSEAFF.

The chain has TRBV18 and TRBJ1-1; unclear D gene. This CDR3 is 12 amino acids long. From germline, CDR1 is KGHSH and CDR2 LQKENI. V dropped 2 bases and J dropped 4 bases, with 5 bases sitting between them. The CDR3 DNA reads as TGTGCCAGCTCACCAAGCTTCACTGAAGCTTTCTTT. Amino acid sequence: CASSPSFTEAFF.

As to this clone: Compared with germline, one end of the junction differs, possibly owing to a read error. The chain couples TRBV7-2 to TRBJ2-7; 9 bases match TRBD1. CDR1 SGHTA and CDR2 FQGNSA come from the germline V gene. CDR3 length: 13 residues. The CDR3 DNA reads TGTGCCAGCAGCTTAGATTTGTGGACAGGGGAAAACTTC. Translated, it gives CASSLDLWTGENF. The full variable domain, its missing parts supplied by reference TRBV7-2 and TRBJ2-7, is GAGVSQSPSNKVTEKGKDVELRCDPISGHTALYWYRQSLGQGLEFLIYFQGNSAPDKSGLPSDRFSAERTGGSVSTLTIQRTQQEDSAVYLCASSLDLWTGENFGPGTRLTVT.

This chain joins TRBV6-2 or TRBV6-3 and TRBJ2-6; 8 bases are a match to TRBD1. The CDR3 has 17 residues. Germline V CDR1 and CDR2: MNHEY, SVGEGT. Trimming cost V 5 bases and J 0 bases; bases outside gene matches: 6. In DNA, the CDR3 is TGTGCCAGCAGTGCCGGGACAGGTAGCTCTGGGGCCAACGTCCTGACTTTC. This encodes CASSAGTGSSGANVLTF.

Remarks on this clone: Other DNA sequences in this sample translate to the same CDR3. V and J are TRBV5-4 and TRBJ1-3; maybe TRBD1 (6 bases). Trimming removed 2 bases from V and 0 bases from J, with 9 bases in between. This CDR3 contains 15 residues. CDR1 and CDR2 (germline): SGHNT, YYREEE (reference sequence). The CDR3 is CASSLTGTSGNTIYF. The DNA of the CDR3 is TGTGCCAGCAGCTTAACAGGGACCTCTGGAAACACCATATATTTT.

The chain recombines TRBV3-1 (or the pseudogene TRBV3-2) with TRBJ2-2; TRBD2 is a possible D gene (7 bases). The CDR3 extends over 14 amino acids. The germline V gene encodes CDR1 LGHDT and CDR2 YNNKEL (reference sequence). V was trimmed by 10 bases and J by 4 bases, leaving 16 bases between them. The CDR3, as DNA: TGTGCCACCCTTGGGAGGGGGAGCACCGGGGAGCTGTTTTTT. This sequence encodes CATLGRGSTGELFF.

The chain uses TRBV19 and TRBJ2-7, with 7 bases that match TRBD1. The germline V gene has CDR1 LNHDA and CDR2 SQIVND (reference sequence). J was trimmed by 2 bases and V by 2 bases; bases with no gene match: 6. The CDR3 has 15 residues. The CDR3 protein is CASSIRLGTAYEQYF. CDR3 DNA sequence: TGTGCCAGTAGTATAAGGTTAGGGACAGCCTACGAGCAGTACTTC.

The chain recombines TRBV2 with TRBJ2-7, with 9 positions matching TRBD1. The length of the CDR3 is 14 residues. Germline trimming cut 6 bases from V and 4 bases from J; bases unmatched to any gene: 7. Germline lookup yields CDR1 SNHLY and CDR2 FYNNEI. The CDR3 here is CASSDGQGFYEQYF. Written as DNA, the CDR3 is TGTGCCAGCAGCGACGGACAGGGGTTTTACGAGCAGTACTTC.

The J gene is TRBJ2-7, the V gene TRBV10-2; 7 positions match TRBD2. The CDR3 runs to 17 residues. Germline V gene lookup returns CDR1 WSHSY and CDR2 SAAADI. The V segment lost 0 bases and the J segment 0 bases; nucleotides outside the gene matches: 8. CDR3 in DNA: TGCGCCAGCAGTGAGTCGAGGTTCCTAGCGGACTCCTACGAGCAGTACTTC. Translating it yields CASSESRFLADSYEQYF.

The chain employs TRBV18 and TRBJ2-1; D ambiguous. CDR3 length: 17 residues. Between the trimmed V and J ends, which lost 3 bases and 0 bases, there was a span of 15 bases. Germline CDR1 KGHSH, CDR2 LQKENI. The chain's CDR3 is CASSPSITPLSYNEQFF. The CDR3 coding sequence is TGTGCCAGCTCACCTAGTATTACTCCCCTCTCCTACAATGAGCAGTTCTTC.

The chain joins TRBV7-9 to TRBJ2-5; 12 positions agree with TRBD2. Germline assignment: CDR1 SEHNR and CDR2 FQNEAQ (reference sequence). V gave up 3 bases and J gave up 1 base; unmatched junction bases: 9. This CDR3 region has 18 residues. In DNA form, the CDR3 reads TGTGCCAGCAGCTTTCTGACTAGCGGGGGCCCTTCCCAAGAGACCCAGTACTTC. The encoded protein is CASSFLTSGGPSQETQYF.

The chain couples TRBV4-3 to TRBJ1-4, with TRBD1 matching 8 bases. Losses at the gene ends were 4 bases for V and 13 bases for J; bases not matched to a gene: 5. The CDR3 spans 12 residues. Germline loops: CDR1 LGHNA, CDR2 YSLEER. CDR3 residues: CASSLDRVALFF. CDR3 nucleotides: TGCGCCAGCAGCCTGGACAGGGTTGCACTGTTTTTT.

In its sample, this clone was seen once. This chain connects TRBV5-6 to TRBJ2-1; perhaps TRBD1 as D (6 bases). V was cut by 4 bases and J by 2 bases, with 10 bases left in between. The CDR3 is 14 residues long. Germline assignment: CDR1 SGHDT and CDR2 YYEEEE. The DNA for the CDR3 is TGTGCCAGCAGCATCGGACAGACCTACAATGAGCAGTTCTTC. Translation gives CASSIGQTYNEQFF. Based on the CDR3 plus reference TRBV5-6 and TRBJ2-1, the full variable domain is DAGVTQSPTHLIKTRGQQVTLRCSPKSGHDTVSWYQQALGQGPQFIFQYYEEEERQRGNFPDRFSGHQFPNYSSELNVNALLLGDSALYLCASSIGQTYNEQFFGPGTRLTVL.

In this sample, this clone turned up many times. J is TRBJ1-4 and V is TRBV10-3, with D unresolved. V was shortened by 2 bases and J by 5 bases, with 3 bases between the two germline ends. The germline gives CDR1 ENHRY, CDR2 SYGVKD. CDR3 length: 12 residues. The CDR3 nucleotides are TGTGCCATCAGTGAGCTGAATGAAAAACTGTTTTTT. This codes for CAISELNEKLFF.

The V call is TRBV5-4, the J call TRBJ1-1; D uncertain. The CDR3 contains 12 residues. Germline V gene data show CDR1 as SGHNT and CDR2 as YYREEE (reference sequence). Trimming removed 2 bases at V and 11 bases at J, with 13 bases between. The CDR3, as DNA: TGTGCCAGCAGCTTCTTCCGGGGAGCCGCTTTCTTT. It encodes CASSFFRGAAFF.

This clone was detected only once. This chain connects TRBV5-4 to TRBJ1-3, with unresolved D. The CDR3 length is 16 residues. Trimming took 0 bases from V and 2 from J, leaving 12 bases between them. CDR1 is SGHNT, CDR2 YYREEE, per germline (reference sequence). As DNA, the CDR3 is TGTGCCAGCAGCTTGGATGGTGGGAGAACTGGAAACACCATATATTTT. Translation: CASSLDGGRTGNTIYF.

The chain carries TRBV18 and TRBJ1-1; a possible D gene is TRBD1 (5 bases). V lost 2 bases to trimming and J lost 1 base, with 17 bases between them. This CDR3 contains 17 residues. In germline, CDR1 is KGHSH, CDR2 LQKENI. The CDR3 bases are TGTGCCAGCTCACCAACCACCTCCGGGACTGGGAACACTGAAGCTTTCTTT. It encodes CASSPTTSGTGNTEAFF.

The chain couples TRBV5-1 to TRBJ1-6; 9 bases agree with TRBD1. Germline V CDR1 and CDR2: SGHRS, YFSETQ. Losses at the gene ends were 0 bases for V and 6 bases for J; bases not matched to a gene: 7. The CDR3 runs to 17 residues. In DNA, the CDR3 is TGCGCCAGCAGCTTGGCGGGACAGGGTCGTGTTAATTCACCCCTCCACTTT. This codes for CASSLAGQGRVNSPLHF.

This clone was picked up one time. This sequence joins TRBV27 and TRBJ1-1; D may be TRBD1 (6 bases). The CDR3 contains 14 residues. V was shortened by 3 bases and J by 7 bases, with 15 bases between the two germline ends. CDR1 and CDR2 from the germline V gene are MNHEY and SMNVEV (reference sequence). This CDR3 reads CASSLFWTDLEAFF. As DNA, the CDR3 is TGTGCCAGCAGTTTGTTCTGGACAGACCTTGAAGCTTTCTTT.

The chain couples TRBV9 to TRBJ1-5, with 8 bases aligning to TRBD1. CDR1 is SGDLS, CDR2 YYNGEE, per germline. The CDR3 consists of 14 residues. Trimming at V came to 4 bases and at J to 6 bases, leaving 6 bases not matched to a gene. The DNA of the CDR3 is TGTGCCAGCAGCCCGGGCAGGGGGCTTCAGCCCCAGCATTTT. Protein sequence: CASSPGRGLQPQHF.